Here is one T cell receptor beta chain with its context. Its antigen is still unknown. A much larger clonotype is one base distant, so this may be a read error. The germline gives CDR1 SQVTM, CDR2 ANQGSEA. The V and J ends lost 6 bases and 0 bases, in that order; junction bases with no gene match: 10. This CDR3 is 15 amino acids long. These data originate in a study of tumor-infiltrating lymphocytes in primary liver carcinoma. Study-wide findings and caveats: Tumor-adjacent and tumor-blood pairs overlapped less than tumor region pairs did. Blood had a significantly lower top-250-clone fraction than tumors did (p = 0.039).

TCR beta cDNA was reverse-transcribed from approximately 0.45 ug of total RNA. The reaction used a constant-region primer and ProtoScript II reverse transcriptase. Three nested multiplex PCR rounds, a slightly modified ARM-PCR method, built the TCR beta libraries. Two initial PCR rounds of approximately 10 cycles each paired TRBV1-TRBV30 forward primers with a C-beta reverse primer. Using its own MiXCR run on the multiplex PCR reads, TCRdb lists one record per CDR3 protein. In the table there are nearly 200,000 distinct CDR3 sequences, almost 65% of which are singletons. It was unsorted whole blood that yielded blood RNA, and germline DNA was also extracted.

Sample: peripheral blood. The rearrangement joins TRBV29-1 to TRBJ1-1; 7 nucleotides align to TRBD1. The clonotype was recovered from a woman in her sixties with primary liver carcinoma and hepatitis B virus infection. CDR3: CSVETPQGLNTEAFF. The CDR3 nucleotides are TGCAGCGTCGAAACTCCACAGGGGTTGAACACTGAAGCTTTCTTT.